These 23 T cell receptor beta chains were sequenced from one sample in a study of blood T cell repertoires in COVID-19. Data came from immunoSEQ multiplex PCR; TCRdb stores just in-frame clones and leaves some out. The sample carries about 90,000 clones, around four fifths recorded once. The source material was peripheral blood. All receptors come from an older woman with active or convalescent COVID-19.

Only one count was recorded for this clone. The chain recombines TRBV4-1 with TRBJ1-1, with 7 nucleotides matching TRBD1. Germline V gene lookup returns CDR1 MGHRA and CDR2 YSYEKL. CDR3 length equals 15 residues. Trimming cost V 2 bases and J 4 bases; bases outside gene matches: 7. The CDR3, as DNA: TGCGCCAGCAGCCAAAAGTCCACAGGGGTCACTGAAGCTTTCTTT. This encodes CASSQKSTGVTEAFF.

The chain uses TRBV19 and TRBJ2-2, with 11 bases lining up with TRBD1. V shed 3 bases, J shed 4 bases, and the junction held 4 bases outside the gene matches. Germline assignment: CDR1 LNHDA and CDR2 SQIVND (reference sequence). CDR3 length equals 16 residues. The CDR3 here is CASSIRGQGVTGELFF. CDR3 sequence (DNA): TGTGCCAGTAGTATTAGGGGACAGGGGGTCACCGGGGAGCTGTTTTTT.

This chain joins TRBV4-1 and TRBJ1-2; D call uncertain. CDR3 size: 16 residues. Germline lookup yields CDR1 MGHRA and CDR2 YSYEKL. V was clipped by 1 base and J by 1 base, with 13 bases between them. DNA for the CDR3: TGCGCCAGCAGCCAAGGGGCCGCTCGGGGTAACTATGGCTACACCTTC. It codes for CASSQGAARGNYGYTF.

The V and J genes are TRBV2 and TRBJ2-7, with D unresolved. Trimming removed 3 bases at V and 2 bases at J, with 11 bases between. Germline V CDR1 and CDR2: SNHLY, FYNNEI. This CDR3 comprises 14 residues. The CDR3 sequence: CASSDRYRAYEQYF. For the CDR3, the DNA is TGTGCCAGCAGTGACCGGTACAGAGCCTACGAGCAGTACTTC.

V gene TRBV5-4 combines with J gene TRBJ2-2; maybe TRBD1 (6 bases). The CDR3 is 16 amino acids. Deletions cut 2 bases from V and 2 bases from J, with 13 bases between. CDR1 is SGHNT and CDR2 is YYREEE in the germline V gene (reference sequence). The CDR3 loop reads CASSLPGQPNTGELFF. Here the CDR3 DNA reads TGTGCCAGCAGCTTACCGGGACAACCTAACACCGGGGAGCTGTTTTTT.

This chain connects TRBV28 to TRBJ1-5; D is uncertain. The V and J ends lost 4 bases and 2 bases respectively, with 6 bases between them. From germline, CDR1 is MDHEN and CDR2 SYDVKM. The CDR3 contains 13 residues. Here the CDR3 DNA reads TGTGCCAGCAGTTCAAATGGCAATCAGCCCCAGCATTTT. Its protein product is CASSSNGNQPQHF.

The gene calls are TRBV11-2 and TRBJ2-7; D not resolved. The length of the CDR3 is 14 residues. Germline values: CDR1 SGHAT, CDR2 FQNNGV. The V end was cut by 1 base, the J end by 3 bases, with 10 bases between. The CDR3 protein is CASSLGQNFYEQYF. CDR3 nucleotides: TGTGCCAGCAGCTTAGGGCAGAATTTCTACGAGCAGTACTTC. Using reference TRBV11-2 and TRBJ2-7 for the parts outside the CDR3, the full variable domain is EAGVAQSPRYKIIEKRQSVAFWCNPISGHATLYWYQQILGQGPKLLIQFQNNGVVDDSQLPKDRFSAERLKGVDSTLKIQPAKLEDSAVYLCASSLGQNFYEQYFGPGTRLTVT.

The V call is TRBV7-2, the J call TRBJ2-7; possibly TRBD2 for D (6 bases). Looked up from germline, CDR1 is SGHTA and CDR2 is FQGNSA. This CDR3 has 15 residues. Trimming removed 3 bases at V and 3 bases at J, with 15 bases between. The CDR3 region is CASSFKREPVYEQYF. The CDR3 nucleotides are TGTGCCAGCAGCTTTAAACGGGAGCCAGTCTACGAGCAGTACTTC.

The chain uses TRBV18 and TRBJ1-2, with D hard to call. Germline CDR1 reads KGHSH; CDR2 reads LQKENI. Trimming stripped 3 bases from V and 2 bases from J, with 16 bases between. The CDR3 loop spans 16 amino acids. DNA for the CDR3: TGTGCCAGCTCACCCGGGTCAAGCACAAACAACTATGGCTACACCTTC. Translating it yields CASSPGSSTNNYGYTF.

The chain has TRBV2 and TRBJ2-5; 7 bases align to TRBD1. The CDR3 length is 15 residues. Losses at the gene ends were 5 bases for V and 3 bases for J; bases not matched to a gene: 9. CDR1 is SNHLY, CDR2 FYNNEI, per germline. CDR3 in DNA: TGTGCCAGCAGTTCAACACAGGGGAATAAAGAGACCCAGTACTTC. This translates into CASSSTQGNKETQYF.

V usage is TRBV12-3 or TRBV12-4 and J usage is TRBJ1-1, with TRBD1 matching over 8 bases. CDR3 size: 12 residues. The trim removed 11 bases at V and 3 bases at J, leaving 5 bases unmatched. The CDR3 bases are TGTGCCTCTAACAGGGGGGACACTGAAGCTTTCTTT. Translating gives CASNRGDTEAFF.

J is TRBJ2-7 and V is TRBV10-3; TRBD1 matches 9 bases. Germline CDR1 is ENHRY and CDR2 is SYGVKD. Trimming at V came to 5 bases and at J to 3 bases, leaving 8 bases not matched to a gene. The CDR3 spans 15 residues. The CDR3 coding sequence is TGTGCCATCAGTACGGACAGGGGCGTAGTCTACGAGCAGTACTTC. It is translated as CAISTDRGVVYEQYF.

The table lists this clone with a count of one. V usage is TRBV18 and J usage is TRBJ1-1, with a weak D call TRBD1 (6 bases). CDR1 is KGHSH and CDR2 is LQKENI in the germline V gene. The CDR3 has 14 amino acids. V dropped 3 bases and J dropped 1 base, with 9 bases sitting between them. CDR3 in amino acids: CASSPTTGNTEAFF. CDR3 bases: TGTGCCAGCTCACCTACGACAGGGAACACTGAAGCTTTCTTT.

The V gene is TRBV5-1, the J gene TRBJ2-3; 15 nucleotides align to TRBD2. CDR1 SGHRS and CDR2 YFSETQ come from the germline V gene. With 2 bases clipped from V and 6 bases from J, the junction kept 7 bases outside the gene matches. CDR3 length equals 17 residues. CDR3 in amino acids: CASSFGSGLAGGDTQYF. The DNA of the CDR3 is TGCGCCAGCAGCTTTGGGTCTGGACTAGCGGGAGGGGATACGCAGTATTTT.

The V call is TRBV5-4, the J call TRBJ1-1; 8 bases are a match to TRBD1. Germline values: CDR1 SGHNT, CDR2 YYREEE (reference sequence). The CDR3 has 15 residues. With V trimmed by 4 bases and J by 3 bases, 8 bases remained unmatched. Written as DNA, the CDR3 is TGTGCCAGCAGCCTACCAAAGGGACAGGACACTGAAGCTTTCTTT. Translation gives CASSLPKGQDTEAFF.

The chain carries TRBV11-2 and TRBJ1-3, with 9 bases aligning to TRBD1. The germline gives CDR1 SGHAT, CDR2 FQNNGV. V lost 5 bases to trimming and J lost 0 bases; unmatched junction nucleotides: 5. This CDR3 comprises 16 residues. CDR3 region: CASSTGGLGSGNTIYF. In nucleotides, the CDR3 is TGTGCCAGCAGCACAGGGGGCTTGGGCTCTGGAAACACCATATATTTT.

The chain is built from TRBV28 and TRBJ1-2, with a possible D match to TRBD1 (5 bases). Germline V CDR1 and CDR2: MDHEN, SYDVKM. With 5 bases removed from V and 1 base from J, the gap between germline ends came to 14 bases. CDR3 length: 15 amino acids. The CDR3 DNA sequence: TGTGCCAGCAGTCAAGGAGGGGCGAGTAACTATGGCTACACCTTC. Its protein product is CASSQGGASNYGYTF.

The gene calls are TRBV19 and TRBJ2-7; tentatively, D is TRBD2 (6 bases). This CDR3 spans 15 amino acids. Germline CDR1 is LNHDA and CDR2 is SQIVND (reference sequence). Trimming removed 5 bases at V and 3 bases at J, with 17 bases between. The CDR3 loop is CASSLGTAGRYEQYF. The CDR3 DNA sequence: TGTGCCAGTAGTCTGGGGACTGCGGGGCGCTACGAGCAGTACTTC.

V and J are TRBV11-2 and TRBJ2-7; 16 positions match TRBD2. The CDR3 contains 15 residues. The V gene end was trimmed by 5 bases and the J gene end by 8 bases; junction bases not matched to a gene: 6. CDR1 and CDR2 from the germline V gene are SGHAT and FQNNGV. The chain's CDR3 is CASSAGTSGGAKQYF. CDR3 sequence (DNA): TGTGCCAGCAGCGCCGGGACTAGCGGGGGGGCCAAGCAGTACTTC.

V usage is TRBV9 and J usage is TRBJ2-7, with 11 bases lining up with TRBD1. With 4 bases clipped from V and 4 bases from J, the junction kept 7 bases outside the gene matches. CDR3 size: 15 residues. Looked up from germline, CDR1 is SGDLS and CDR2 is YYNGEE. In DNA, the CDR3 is TGTGCCAGCAGCCTAAGCGGGACAGGGGGGTACGAGCAGTACTTC. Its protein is CASSLSGTGGYEQYF.

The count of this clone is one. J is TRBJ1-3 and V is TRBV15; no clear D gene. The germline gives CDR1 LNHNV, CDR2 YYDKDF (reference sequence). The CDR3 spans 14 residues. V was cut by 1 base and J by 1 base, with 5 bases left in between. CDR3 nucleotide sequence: TGTGCCACCAGCAGAGGGGCATCTGGAAACACCATATATTTT. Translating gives CATSRGASGNTIYF. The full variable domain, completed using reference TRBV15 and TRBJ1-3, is DAMVIQNPRYQVTQFGKPVTLSCSQTLNHNVMYWYQQKSSQAPKLLFHYYDKDFNNEADTPDNFQSRRPNTSFCFLDIRSPGLGDTAMYLCATSRGASGNTIYFGEGSWLTVV.

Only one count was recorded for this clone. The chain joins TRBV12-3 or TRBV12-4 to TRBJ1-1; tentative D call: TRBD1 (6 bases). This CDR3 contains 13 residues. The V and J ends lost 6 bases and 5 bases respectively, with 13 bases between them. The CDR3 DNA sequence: TGTGCCAGCAGGGGAACAGGGCGGACTGAAGCTTTCTTT. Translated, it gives CASRGTGRTEAFF.

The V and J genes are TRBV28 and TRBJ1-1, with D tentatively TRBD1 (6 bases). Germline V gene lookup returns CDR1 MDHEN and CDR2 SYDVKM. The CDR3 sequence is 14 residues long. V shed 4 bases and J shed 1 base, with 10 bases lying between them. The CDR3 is CASSSWDKNTEAFF. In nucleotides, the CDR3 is TGTGCCAGCAGTTCTTGGGACAAGAACACTGAAGCTTTCTTT. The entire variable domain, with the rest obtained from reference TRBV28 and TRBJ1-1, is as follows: DVKVTQSSRYLVKRTGEKVFLECVQDMDHENMFWYRQDPGLGLRLIYFSYDVKMKEKGDIPEGYSVSREKKERFSLILESASTNQTSMYLCASSSWDKNTEAFFGQGTRLTVV.